A single sample gave rise to the 12 T cell receptor beta chains below, sequenced in a study of control samples from healthy donors and cancer patients. Only in-frame clones appear in the TCRdb table, and some are missing; sequencing was by immunoSEQ multiplex PCR. The repertoire holds some 120,000 clones, with about nine tenths as singletons. Sample: blood. The receptor set was obtained from a woman between 18 and 29 years old in good health.

The V and J genes are TRBV28 and TRBJ2-3; 7 bases map to TRBD1. This CDR3 is 16 amino acids long. V gave up 3 bases and J gave up 3 bases; unmatched junction bases: 9. Germline V gives CDR1 MDHEN, CDR2 SYDVKM. CDR3 residues: CASSFYRGSGTDTQYF. The DNA for the CDR3 is TGTGCCAGCAGTTTTTACAGGGGCTCAGGGACAGATACGCAGTATTTT.

This sequence joins TRBV6-5 and TRBJ2-3; maybe TRBD2 (6 bases). The germline CDR1 and CDR2 sequences are MNHEY and SVGAGI. V was pared by 0 bases and J by 4 bases, with 14 bases between. The CDR3 runs 16 residues. CDR3 loop: CASSYSKGGRPDTQYF. The DNA for the CDR3 is TGTGCCAGCAGTTACTCGAAAGGAGGGAGGCCAGATACGCAGTATTTT.

The chain employs TRBV2 and TRBJ2-7, with D perhaps assigned TRBD1 or TRBD2 (6 bases each). V was clipped by 9 bases and J by 3 bases, with 24 bases between them. CDR3 length: 16 amino acids. Germline lookup yields CDR1 SNHLY and CDR2 FYNNEI. The CDR3 loop is CASESGVGGFNYEQYF. CDR3 DNA sequence: TGTGCCAGTGAATCCGGTGTAGGGGGGTTCAACTACGAGCAGTACTTC.

The genes are TRBV7-9 and TRBJ1-3; 9 nucleotides match TRBD1. Trimming at V came to 8 bases and at J to 4 bases, leaving 9 bases not matched to a gene. The V gene's germline CDR1 is SEHNR and CDR2 FQNEAQ (reference sequence). The CDR3 has 15 residues. For the CDR3, the DNA is TGTGCCAGCCCGGCCCCCGGGACAGGGGGAAACACCATATATTTT. Its protein is CASPAPGTGGNTIYF.

This clone turned up a few times. The rearrangement uses TRBV28 and TRBJ1-5, with TRBD1 as a possible D gene (6 bases). Per germline, CDR1 MDHEN and CDR2 SYDVKM. The CDR3 is made up of 15 amino acids. V shed 5 bases and J shed 4 bases, with 15 bases lying between them. This chain's CDR3 is CASSLGGGPNQPQHF. DNA of the CDR3: TGTGCCAGCAGTCTTGGGGGGGGCCCTAATCAGCCCCAGCATTTT.

CDR3 DNA sequence: TGTGCCAGCAGGGTGGGACCGACGAACACTGAAGCTTTCTTT. It translates to CASRVGPTNTEAFF. The chain links TRBV6-6 to TRBJ1-1; the D gene is possibly TRBD1 (5 bases). Trimming stripped 6 bases from V and 1 base from J, with 12 bases between. The germline V gene has CDR1 MNHNY and CDR2 SVGAGI (reference sequence). This CDR3 is built from 14 residues.

This clone was seen once. The chain is built from TRBV30 and TRBJ2-6, with no clear D. Trimming pared 2 bases from V and 0 bases from J, leaving 8 bases between. CDR1 and CDR2 (germline): GTSNPN, SVGIG (reference sequence). This CDR3 comprises 15 residues. In DNA form, the CDR3 reads TGTGCCTGGAGTCGTTCAGGCTCTGGGGCCAACGTCCTGACTTTC. Its protein product is CAWSRSGSGANVLTF.

This chain links TRBV4-3 with TRBJ2-7; no clear D gene. V lost 0 bases, J lost 2 bases, and 17 bases lay in between. This CDR3 contains 17 residues. Germline assignment: CDR1 LGHNA and CDR2 YSLEER. CDR3 region: CASSQEPTHATPYEQYF. In nucleotides, the CDR3 is TGCGCCAGCAGCCAAGAGCCTACACACGCTACTCCCTACGAGCAGTACTTC.

This rearrangement joins TRBV25-1 to TRBJ1-3; D ambiguous. Germline lookup yields CDR1 MGHDK and CDR2 SYGVNS. Between the trimmed V and J ends, which lost 1 base and 0 bases, there was a span of 7 bases. The length of the CDR3 is 15 residues. This CDR3 reads CASSESTFSGNTIYF. In DNA form, the CDR3 reads TGTGCCAGCAGTGAATCGACGTTCTCTGGAAACACCATATATTTT. The variable domain in full, with the rest retrieved from reference TRBV25-1 and TRBJ1-3, is EADIYQTPRYLVIGTGKKITLECSQTMGHDKMYWYQQDPGMELHLIHYSYGVNSTEKGDLSSESTVSRIRTEHFPLTLESARPSHTSQYLCASSESTFSGNTIYFGEGSWLTVV.

This chain links TRBV28 with TRBJ1-5; no clear D gene. The CDR3 runs to 14 residues. Germline lookup yields CDR1 MDHEN and CDR2 SYDVKM. The V and J ends lost 6 bases and 1 base respectively, with 10 bases between them. Written as DNA, the CDR3 is TGTGCCAGCAGCCCAAGTGGGAGCAATCAGCCCCAGCATTTT. Amino acids: CASSPSGSNQPQHF.

The chain has TRBV29-1 and TRBJ2-7; TRBD2 aligns across 15 bases. V gave up 2 bases and J gave up 5 bases; unmatched junction bases: 16. Germline lookup yields CDR1 SQVTM and CDR2 ANQGSEA. CDR3 length equals 19 residues. CDR3 protein: CSVESRELGLAGGPDEQYF. The CDR3 DNA reads TGCAGCGTTGAATCGAGGGAATTAGGACTAGCGGGGGGGCCCGACGAGCAGTACTTC.

A few counts support this clone. The CDR3 nucleotides are TGTGCCAGCAGCCGGGGACAGCTAAATTCACCCCTCCACTTT. Translated: CASSRGQLNSPLHF. The chain employs TRBV5-6 and TRBJ1-6, with 7 bases aligning to TRBD1. The V gene's germline CDR1 is SGHDT and CDR2 YYEEEE. The CDR3 is 14 residues long. V was pared by 4 bases and J by 7 bases, with 5 bases of the junction left unmatched. The full variable domain, with the rest looked up from reference TRBV5-6 and TRBJ1-6, is DAGVTQSPTHLIKTRGQQVTLRCSPKSGHDTVSWYQQALGQGPQFIFQYYEEEERQRGNFPDRFSGHQFPNYSSELNVNALLLGDSALYLCASSRGQLNSPLHFGNGTRLTVT.